Shown below are 25 T cell receptor beta chains from a single sample sequenced in a study of blood T cell repertoires in COVID-19. This table comes from immunoSEQ multiplex PCR, and its TCRdb copy is limited to in-frame clones, with some not included. There are 200,000 to 250,000 clones in the sample; over 65% occur only once, and 3% to 4% lies in the top ten. Sequencing used PBMCs or T cells enriched from blood (not recorded which). The receptor set was obtained from a woman aged 55-75 years who had recovered from COVID-19.

The V gene is TRBV29-1, the J gene TRBJ1-2, with D maybe TRBD1 (5 bases). The CDR3 totals 12 residues. Germline loops: CDR1 SQVTM, CDR2 ANQGSEA. Deletions cut 7 bases from V and 1 base from J, with 10 bases between. Here the CDR3 DNA reads TGCAGCGCAACGGGGGGTAACTATGGCTACACCTTC. Amino acid sequence: CSATGGNYGYTF.

With regard to this clone: The germline gene is not matched at one end of the junction; a read error may be the cause. This chain joins TRBV7-9 and TRBJ1-1; D uncertain. CDR3 length equals 9 residues. From germline, CDR1 is SEHNR and CDR2 FQNEAQ (reference sequence). The CDR3 loop is CASSLIRGF. The CDR3 DNA reads as TGTGCCAGCAGCTTAATACGGGGCTTT.

This clone was seen more than once but under ten times. The chain couples TRBV19 to TRBJ2-1, with 8 bases aligning to TRBD2. With V trimmed by 3 bases and J by 3 bases, 7 bases remained unmatched. This CDR3 has 16 amino acids. CDR1 and CDR2 (germline): LNHDA, SQIVND (reference sequence). This CDR3 is CASSMLPGRVYNEQFF. The CDR3 bases are TGTGCCAGTAGTATGCTCCCCGGGAGGGTCTACAATGAGCAGTTCTTC.

This clone was observed a few times. V is TRBV7-2 and J is TRBJ2-3; 7 nucleotides align to TRBD2. V lost 1 base and J lost 2; bases outside the gene matches: 3. CDR1 and CDR2 (germline): SGHTA, FQGNSA. The length of the CDR3 is 15 residues. This CDR3 is CASSLEGTTTDTQYF. The CDR3 bases are TGTGCCAGCAGCTTAGAAGGGACTACCACAGATACGCAGTATTTT.

The CDR3 here is CATAGDLEKLFF. The CDR3 region has the DNA TGTGCCACCGCGGGGGATCTTGAAAAACTGTTTTTT. V is TRBV28 and J is TRBJ1-4; D is possibly TRBD1 (5 bases). V lost 10 bases to trimming and J lost 7 bases, with 13 bases between them. From germline, CDR1 is MDHEN and CDR2 SYDVKM. The CDR3 consists of 12 residues.

The V gene is TRBV12-3 or TRBV12-4, the J gene TRBJ2-5; D unresolved. The CDR3 extends over 13 amino acids. V was clipped by 3 bases and J by 1 base, with 6 bases between them. CDR3 residues: CASSFLVQETQYF. The CDR3, as DNA: TGTGCCAGCAGTTTCCTAGTCCAAGAGACCCAGTACTTC.

V and J are TRBV10-1 and TRBJ1-1, with 8 bases that match TRBD1. Germline V gene lookup returns CDR1 WNHNN and CDR2 SYGVQD (reference sequence). J was trimmed by 1 base and V by 6 bases; bases with no gene match: 4. The CDR3 is 14 amino acids. The CDR3 reads CASSRTGQNTEAFF. For the CDR3, the DNA is TGCGCCAGCAGCCGGACAGGGCAGAACACTGAAGCTTTCTTT.

The chain combines TRBV6-5 with TRBJ2-1, with 7 bases matching TRBD2. The V segment lost 5 bases and the J segment 6 bases; nucleotides outside the gene matches: 7. This CDR3 has 14 residues. Germline V gene data show CDR1 as MNHEY and CDR2 as SVGAGI. The DNA for the CDR3 is TGTGCCAGCAGTATTGAGGGAGGGGTCAATGAGCAGTTCTTC. Protein sequence: CASSIEGGVNEQFF.

This clone was counted a few times. Here the CDR3 reads CASSPQDRGGGYTF. CDR3 bases: TGTGCCAGCAGCCCACAGGACAGGGGCGGAGGCTACACCTTC. J is TRBJ1-2 and V is TRBV3-1 (or the pseudogene TRBV3-2), with TRBD1 matching over 9 bases. The CDR3 has 14 amino acids. Germline lookup yields CDR1 LGHDT and CDR2 YNNKEL (reference sequence). V dropped 4 bases and J dropped 8; count of bases not matched to a gene: 8.

The chain links TRBV5-1 to TRBJ2-7, with 9 positions matching TRBD1. Germline values: CDR1 SGHRS, CDR2 YFSETQ. Trimming cost V 0 bases and J 5 bases; bases outside gene matches: 12. The CDR3 has 17 amino acids. The CDR3 DNA is TGCGCCAGCAGCTTGGATCCGCCGGGACAGGGCGACCACGAGCAGTACTTC. Amino acids: CASSLDPPGQGDHEQYF.

This clone showed up just a few times. The chain uses TRBV11-1 and TRBJ2-7; TRBD1 agrees at 9 bases. This CDR3 spans 13 amino acids. Germline-derived CDR1 and CDR2 are SGHAT and FQDESV (reference sequence). V shed 6 bases and J 2 bases; nucleotides not matched to a gene: 2. CDR3 bases: TGTGCCAGCAGATGGACAGGGGCCTACGAGCAGTACTTC. Translation: CASRWTGAYEQYF.

V gene TRBV7-3 combines with J gene TRBJ2-6, with D uncertain. The germline V gene has CDR1 SGHTA and CDR2 FQGTGA. V shed 0 bases and J shed 0 bases, with 3 bases lying between them. The CDR3 consists of 15 residues. The CDR3 DNA reads as TGTGCCAGCAGCTTAACACACTCTGGGGCCAACGTCCTGACTTTC. Residues: CASSLTHSGANVLTF.

V and J are TRBV2 and TRBJ1-1, with TRBD1 matching 7 bases. The J segment lost 2 bases and the V segment lost 8 bases, leaving 8 bases of the junction unmatched. Germline CDR1 SNHLY, CDR2 FYNNEI. This CDR3 region has 14 residues. The CDR3 region has the DNA TGTGCCAGCGCGAAGGGGGCGGGTAACACTGAAGCTTTCTTT. Amino acid sequence: CASAKGAGNTEAFF.

The chain links TRBV10-1 to TRBJ2-7, with TRBD1 matching over 9 bases. The CDR3 runs 15 residues. The V gene's germline CDR1 is WNHNN and CDR2 SYGVQD (reference sequence). J was trimmed by 2 bases and V by 5 bases; bases with no gene match: 7. CDR3 sequence: CASSPGTGIPYEQYF. The CDR3 nucleotides read TGCGCCAGCAGTCCCGGGACAGGGATACCCTACGAGCAGTACTTC.

This chain uses TRBV14 with TRBJ1-1; D may be TRBD1 (5 bases). Germline CDR1 and CDR2: SGHDN and FVKESK. CDR3 length: 15 amino acids. Deletions cut 7 bases from V and 0 bases from J, with 15 bases between. CDR3 protein: CASTAGPYLNTEAFF. CDR3 bases: TGTGCCAGCACCGCGGGGCCTTACCTGAACACTGAAGCTTTCTTT.

J is TRBJ2-2 and V is TRBV7-9; 9 positions match TRBD1. Germline CDR1 SEHNR, CDR2 FQNEAQ (reference sequence). CDR3 length equals 15 residues. The J segment lost 7 bases and the V segment lost 5 bases, leaving 8 bases of the junction unmatched. The CDR3 region is CASSPGQGLNGELFF. CDR3 nucleotides: TGTGCCAGCAGCCCAGGACAGGGGTTGAACGGGGAGCTGTTTTTT.

The chain has TRBV21-1 and TRBJ1-2. TRBV21-1 is assigned pseudogene status. The CDR3 contains 14 residues. CDR3 DNA: TGTGCCAGCAGCCGCCCTCTGAGGGCGCCTGGCTACACCTTC. It specifies CASSRPLRAPGYTF.

V usage is TRBV4-2 and J usage is TRBJ1-5; D is unresolved. CDR3 length: 14 residues. Germline CDR1 is LGHNA and CDR2 is YNFKEQ. The germline V and J ends were trimmed by 0 bases and 6 bases, with 9 bases remaining between them. Written as DNA, the CDR3 is TGTGCCAGCAGCCAAGATCGAGGGCCTCAGCCCCAGCATTTT. It encodes CASSQDRGPQPQHF.

This clone has more than one count but fewer than ten. This rearrangement joins TRBV7-9 to TRBJ2-7, with D hard to call. V lost 5 bases, J lost 1 base, and 6 bases lay in between. This CDR3 is 12 amino acids long. Germline loops: CDR1 SEHNR, CDR2 FQNEAQ (reference sequence). CDR3 nucleotide sequence: TGTGCCAGCAGCACTGATTCCTACGAGCAGTACTTC. As protein: CASSTDSYEQYF. The variable domain in full, completed from reference TRBV7-9 and TRBJ2-7, reads DTGVSQNPRHKITKRGQNVTFRCDPISEHNRLYWYRQTLGQGPEFLTYFQNEAQLEKSRLLSDRFSAERPKGSFSTLEIQRTEQGDSAMYLCASSTDSYEQYFGPGTRLTVT.

The chain links TRBV7-2 to TRBJ2-7; 7 bases align to TRBD1. This CDR3 contains 14 residues. V trimming: 1 base; J trimming: 5 bases; junction bases outside the gene matches: 5. The germline V gene encodes CDR1 SGHTA and CDR2 FQGNSA. CDR3 in DNA: TGTGCCAGCAGCTTAGTAGGGACAGCAAACGAGCAGTACTTC. As protein: CASSLVGTANEQYF.

The chain links TRBV7-2 to TRBJ1-1; D is possibly TRBD1 (6 bases). This CDR3 contains 14 residues. Germline CDR1 SGHTA, CDR2 FQGNSA. V was cut by 5 bases and J by 2 bases, with 12 bases left in between. The CDR3 spells CASSHGQINTEAFF. DNA for the CDR3: TGTGCCAGCAGCCACGGACAGATAAACACTGAAGCTTTCTTT.

The V call is TRBV18, the J call TRBJ1-5, with 12 bases lining up with TRBD1. CDR3 length: 18 amino acids. Germline V gene lookup returns CDR1 KGHSH and CDR2 LQKENI. V lost 3 bases and J lost 1; bases outside the gene matches: 7. The CDR3 sequence is CASSPIGTGGASNQPQHF. The CDR3 bases are TGTGCCAGCTCACCGATCGGGACAGGGGGCGCGAGCAATCAGCCCCAGCATTTT.

This clone was detected only once. The gene calls are TRBV3-1 (or the pseudogene TRBV3-2) and TRBJ2-3, with 12 bases matching TRBD2. The CDR3 sequence is 18 residues long. The V segment lost 1 base and the J segment 4 bases; nucleotides outside the gene matches: 9. CDR1 LGHDT and CDR2 YNNKEL come from the germline V gene (reference sequence). The CDR3 region has the DNA TGTGCCAGCAGCCAAGGTCGATCTAGCGGGGGGGCCGCAGATACGCAGTATTTT. Translating it yields CASSQGRSSGGAADTQYF.

V and J are TRBV29-1 and TRBJ2-5, with D hard to call. Germline CDR1 is SQVTM and CDR2 is ANQGSEA. The CDR3 consists of 12 residues. Trimming shortened V by 0 bases and J by 4 bases, and 6 bases separated the two germline ends. The CDR3 sequence: CSVEERRETQYF. The DNA for the CDR3 is TGCAGCGTTGAAGAAAGGAGAGAGACCCAGTACTTC. The full variable domain, with the rest looked up from reference TRBV29-1 and TRBJ2-5, is SAVISQKPSRDICQRGTSLTIQCQVDSQVTMMFWYRQQPGQSLTLIATANQGSEATYESGFVIDKFPISRPNLTFSTLTVSNMSPEDSSIYLCSVEERRETQYFGPGTRLLVL.

This clone appeared a few times. This chain joins TRBV3-1 (or the pseudogene TRBV3-2) and TRBJ2-7, with TRBD1 matching over 8 bases. This CDR3 region has 15 residues. Trimming at V came to 3 bases and at J to 11 bases, leaving 15 bases not matched to a gene. The germline gives CDR1 LGHDT, CDR2 YNNKEL (reference sequence). CDR3 bases: TGTGCCAGCAGCCACGGACAGGGACTTCTTCAGGGTAAGTACTTC. Amino acids: CASSHGQGLLQGKYF.